Below, 19 T cell receptor beta chains from the same sample are listed, as sequenced in a study of T-cell reconstitution after alpha-beta-depleted transplantation in children. As it was prepared, the TCRbeta library received unique molecular identifiers. One entry per CDR3 protein results from TCRdb running MiXCR on the PCR reads. The table includes under 750,000 distinct CDR3 sequences, under 30% detected once. This sample comprised PBMCs, mostly from graft donor cells, obtained 360 days after TCRalphabeta/CD19-depleted stem cell transplant. The receptors come from a boy in the first two years of life who had a stem cell transplant for acute myeloid leukemia, so the T cells may come from the graft donor.

The V gene is TRBV20-1, the J gene TRBJ2-4, with a tentative D call TRBD1 (5 bases). Trimming cost V 2 bases and J 0 bases, with 11 bases left between them. Germline CDR1 is DFQATT and CDR2 is SNEGSKA (reference sequence). The CDR3 sequence is 15 residues long. The CDR3 loop reads CSARSTGLAKNIQYF. In DNA, the CDR3 is TGCAGTGCTAGATCTACAGGATTAGCCAAAAACATTCAGTACTTC.

This clonotype was counted many times. This chain's CDR3 is CAIWDRGYEQYF. In DNA, the CDR3 is TGTGCCATTTGGGACAGGGGCTACGAGCAGTACTTC. The rearrangement joins TRBV10-3 to TRBJ2-7; 10 positions match TRBD1. The CDR3 has 12 residues. V trimming: 9 bases; J trimming: 3 bases; junction bases outside the gene matches: 2. CDR1 is ENHRY, CDR2 SYGVKD, per germline.

The table lists this clonotype with many counts. The chain is built from TRBV20-1 and TRBJ2-1, with D perhaps TRBD2 (5 bases). Germline CDR1 DFQATT, CDR2 SNEGSKA (reference sequence). Between the trimmed V and J ends, which lost 2 bases and 3 bases, there was a span of 11 bases. The CDR3 is 14 amino acids. The CDR3 loop is CSARPGDSYNEQFF. Written as DNA, the CDR3 is TGCAGTGCTAGACCCGGGGATAGCTACAATGAGCAGTTCTTC.

V gene TRBV5-5 combines with J gene TRBJ2-7, with TRBD1 as a possible D gene (6 bases). The CDR3 consists of 14 residues. The V end was cut by 4 bases, the J end by 3 bases, with 14 bases between. Per germline, CDR1 SGHKS and CDR2 YYEKEE (reference sequence). The CDR3 bases are TGTGCCAGCAGCGGAGACAGGTTCCGCTACGAGCAGTACGTC. It encodes CASSGDRFRYEQYV.

This clonotype was counted at least ten times. V is TRBV20-1 and J is TRBJ2-5, with 11 nucleotides matching TRBD2. The CDR3 extends over 15 amino acids. Germline V gives CDR1 DFQATT, CDR2 SNEGSKA (reference sequence). Germline trimming cut 3 bases from V and 5 bases from J; bases unmatched to any gene: 8. CDR3 nucleotides: TGCAGTGCTAGGGGGACTAGCGGTCCTCTTGAGACCCAGTACTTC. It specifies CSARGTSGPLETQYF.

This clonotype was observed at least ten times. The chain has TRBV18 and TRBJ2-7; D call uncertain. V dropped 5 bases and J dropped 5 bases, with 13 bases sitting between them. This CDR3 comprises 13 residues. Germline CDR1 reads KGHSH; CDR2 reads LQKENI. The CDR3 region has the DNA TGTGCCAGCTCAACACGACTCGGCCACGAGCAGTACGTC. This encodes CASSTRLGHEQYV.

This clonotype was counted only a few times. The CDR3 reads CASSWLGEQYF. The CDR3 region has the DNA TGTGCCAGCAGTTGGTTGGGCGAGCAGTACTTC. V gene TRBV12-3 or TRBV12-4 combines with J gene TRBJ2-7; no clear D. V lost 4 bases, J lost 6 bases, and 7 bases lay in between. This CDR3 has 11 amino acids.

The chain joins TRBV5-1 to TRBJ2-3; D unclear. V was trimmed by 4 bases and J by 0 bases, leaving 12 bases between them. The CDR3 loop spans 15 amino acids. The germline V gene has CDR1 SGHRS and CDR2 YFSETQ. The CDR3: CASSRRHSSTDTQYF. In DNA, the CDR3 is TGCGCCAGCAGCCGTCGACATTCTAGCACAGATACGCAGTATTTT.

The chain uses TRBV6-1 and TRBJ2-2; D is possibly TRBD2 (6 bases). V shed 6 bases and J shed 8 bases, with 16 bases lying between them. CDR1 is MNHNS and CDR2 is SASEGT in the germline V gene. This CDR3 has 14 amino acids. Here the CDR3 DNA reads TGTGCCAGCAGGGCTAGGGAGGTTTCAGGGGAGCTGTTTTTT. This translates into CASRAREVSGELFF.

This clonotype was detected ten times or more. The CDR3 loop reads CASSLTYRAGAFF. Here the CDR3 DNA reads TGTGCCAGCAGCCTAACCTACAGGGCCGGGGCTTTCTTT. This sequence joins TRBV28 and TRBJ1-1; D perhaps matches TRBD1 (6 bases). The CDR3 is 13 amino acids. Germline V gene data show CDR1 as MDHEN and CDR2 as SYDVKM. V was shortened by 6 bases and J by 11 bases, with 19 bases between the two germline ends.

This chain links TRBV18 with TRBJ1-4; D is unclear. Trimming removed 3 bases at V and 0 bases at J, with 8 bases between. This CDR3 comprises 15 residues. Germline V lookup: CDR1 KGHSH, CDR2 LQKENI. The CDR3 nucleotides read TGTGCCAGCTCACCGTTCACAACAACTAATGAAAAACTGTTTTTT. Translating gives CASSPFTTTNEKLFF.

This chain uses TRBV19 with TRBJ2-4, with D unclear. Deletions cut 4 bases from V and 8 bases from J, with 15 bases between. The CDR3 length is 14 residues. Germline CDR1 is LNHDA and CDR2 is SQIVND (reference sequence). The CDR3 DNA reads TGTGCCAGTAGTACGTCGACCGGGCAGTACATTCAGTACTTC. It yields the protein CASSTSTGQYIQYF.

The chain combines TRBV5-5 with TRBJ2-1, with 13 bases identical to TRBD2. CDR3 length: 18 amino acids. V lost 3 bases to trimming and J lost 6 bases; unmatched junction nucleotides: 12. Germline CDR1 reads SGHKS; CDR2 reads YYEKEE (reference sequence). CDR3 sequence reads: CASSWRVHTSGGANEQFF. The CDR3 DNA reads TGTGCCAGCAGCTGGCGGGTCCACACTAGCGGGGGGGCCAATGAGCAGTTCTTC.

This clonotype was recorded at least ten times. The rearrangement joins TRBV4-1 to TRBJ1-5; tentative D call: TRBD1 (5 bases). Germline CDR1 MGHRA, CDR2 YSYEKL. Trimming removed 3 bases from V and 0 bases from J, with 12 bases in between. This CDR3 spans 16 amino acids. The CDR3 reads CASSQQGRYSNQPQHF. Here the CDR3 DNA reads TGCGCCAGCAGCCAGCAGGGACGGTATAGCAATCAGCCCCAGCATTTT.

The J gene is TRBJ2-2, the V gene TRBV4-3, with D maybe TRBD1 (5 bases). This CDR3 contains 15 residues. Trimming shortened V by 1 base and J by 6 bases, and 12 bases separated the two germline ends. CDR1 and CDR2 (germline): LGHNA, YSLEER. The CDR3 bases are TGCGCCAGCAGCCAAGGAACAGGTTACTCCGGGGAGCTGTTTTTT. It is translated as CASSQGTGYSGELFF.

This chain connects TRBV11-2 to TRBJ2-6; 9 nucleotides match TRBD1. Germline V lookup: CDR1 SGHAT, CDR2 FQNNGV. This CDR3 is built from 18 residues. V was pared by 3 bases and J by 0 bases, with 6 bases of the junction left unmatched. The CDR3 is CASSFRDRAFSGANVLTF. The DNA for the CDR3 is TGTGCCAGCAGCTTCCGGGACAGGGCCTTCTCTGGGGCCAACGTCCTGACTTTC.

Only a few counts were recorded for this clonotype. The rearrangement uses TRBV12-3 or TRBV12-4 and TRBJ2-7; 10 bases agree with TRBD1. V dropped 6 bases and J dropped 6; count of bases not matched to a gene: 14. This CDR3 has 16 residues. The DNA for the CDR3 is TGTGCCAGCAGCCCCACGAGACAGGGGGCGGTCGGCGAGCAGTACTTC. Translating it yields CASSPTRQGAVGEQYF.

The V call is TRBV20-1, the J call TRBJ2-1; D might be TRBD1 or TRBD2, each matching 5 bases. Deletions cut 0 bases from V and 1 base from J, with 28 bases between. This CDR3 is built from 21 residues. Germline V CDR1 and CDR2: DFQATT, SNEGSKA (reference sequence). CDR3: CSARDQTSVVGESRSYNEQFF. The CDR3 bases are TGCAGTGCTAGAGATCAGACTTCAGTTGTGGGGGAGTCGAGGTCCTACAATGAGCAGTTCTTC.

There are many counts of this clonotype. The V gene is TRBV29-1, the J gene TRBJ2-2, with a tentative D call TRBD1 (6 bases). There are 12 residues in the CDR3. Trimming shortened V by 6 bases and J by 3 bases, and 8 bases separated the two germline ends. The V gene's germline CDR1 is SQVTM and CDR2 ANQGSEA. For the CDR3, the DNA is TGCAGCGTGCACAGGGACACCGGGGAGCTGTTTTTT. Amino acid sequence: CSVHRDTGELFF.